The T cell receptor beta chain under discussion was sequenced for a study of blood T cell repertoires in COVID-19. Study details: T cells, B-cell-depleted T cells, or PBMCs provided the cDNA or gDNA that served as material.

Only in-frame clones appear in the TCRdb table, and some are missing; sequencing was by immunoSEQ multiplex PCR. The sample has about 150,000 clones; roughly 80% are singletons. The germline gives CDR1 MGHRA, CDR2 YSYEKL. V shed 5 bases and J 2 bases; nucleotides not matched to a gene: 7. The CDR3 spans 15 residues. Sequencing was performed on peripheral blood. The source of this sequence is a woman aged 60-75 years with acute or convalescent COVID-19. The V call is TRBV4-1, the J call TRBJ2-5; 8 positions match TRBD2. CDR3 region: CASSVPSGSQETQYF. DNA for the CDR3: TGCGCCAGCAGCGTCCCTAGCGGGTCTCAAGAGACCCAGTACTTC.